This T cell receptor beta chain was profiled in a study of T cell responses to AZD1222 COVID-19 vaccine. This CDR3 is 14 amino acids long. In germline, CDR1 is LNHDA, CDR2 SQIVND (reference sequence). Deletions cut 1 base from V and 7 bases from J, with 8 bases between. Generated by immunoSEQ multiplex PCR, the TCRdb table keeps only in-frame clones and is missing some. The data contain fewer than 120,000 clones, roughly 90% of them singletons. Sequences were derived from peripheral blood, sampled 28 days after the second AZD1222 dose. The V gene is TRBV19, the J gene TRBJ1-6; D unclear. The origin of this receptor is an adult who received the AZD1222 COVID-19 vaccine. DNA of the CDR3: TGTGCCAGTAGTATAGGGCTTGGGAATTCACCCCTCCACTTT. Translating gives CASSIGLGNSPLHF.